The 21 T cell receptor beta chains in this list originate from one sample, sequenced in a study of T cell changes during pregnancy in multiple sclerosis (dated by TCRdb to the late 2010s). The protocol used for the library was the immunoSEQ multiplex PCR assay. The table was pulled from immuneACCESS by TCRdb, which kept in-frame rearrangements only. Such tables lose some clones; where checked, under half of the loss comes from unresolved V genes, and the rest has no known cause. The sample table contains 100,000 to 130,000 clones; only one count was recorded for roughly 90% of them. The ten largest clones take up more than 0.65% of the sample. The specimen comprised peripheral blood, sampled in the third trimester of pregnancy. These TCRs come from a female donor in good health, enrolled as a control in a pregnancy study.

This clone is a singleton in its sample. In DNA, the CDR3 is TGTGCCTGGATTCCACCCGGGGGGGGTTACGAGCAGTACTTC. It translates to CAWIPPGGGYEQYF. The genes are TRBV30 and TRBJ2-7, with 8 bases fitting TRBD2. CDR1 is GTSNPN, CDR2 SVGIG, per germline (reference sequence). CDR3 length: 14 amino acids. The trim removed 4 bases at V and 4 bases at J, leaving 9 bases unmatched.

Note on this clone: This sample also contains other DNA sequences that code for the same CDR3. CDR3 bases: TGTGCCAGCAGCCTCCAGGGTTCCTACGAGCAGTACTTC. Amino acids: CASSLQGSYEQYF. V and J are TRBV11-3 and TRBJ2-7, with TRBD1 as a possible D gene (5 bases). CDR1 is SGHNT, CDR2 YENEEA, per germline. The CDR3 contains 13 residues. V lost 5 bases to trimming and J lost 1 base, with 9 bases between them. The complete variable domain, with remaining parts taken from reference TRBV11-3 and TRBJ2-7, reads EAGVVQSPRYKIIEKKQPVAFWCNPISGHNTLYWYLQNLGQGPELLIRYENEEAVDDSQLPKDRFSAERLKGVDSTLKIQPAELGDSAVYLCASSLQGSYEQYFGPGTRLTVT.

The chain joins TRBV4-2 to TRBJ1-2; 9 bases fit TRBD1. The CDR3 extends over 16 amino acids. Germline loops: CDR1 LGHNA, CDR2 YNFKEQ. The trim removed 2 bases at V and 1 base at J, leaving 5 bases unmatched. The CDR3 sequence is CASSQRGQGLNYGYTF. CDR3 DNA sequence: TGTGCCAGCAGCCAACGGGGACAGGGACTTAACTATGGCTACACCTTC.

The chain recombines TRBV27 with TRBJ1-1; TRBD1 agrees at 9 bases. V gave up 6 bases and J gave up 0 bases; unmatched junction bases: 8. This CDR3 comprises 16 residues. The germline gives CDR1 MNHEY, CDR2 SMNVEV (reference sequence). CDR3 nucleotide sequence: TGTGCCAGCAGATTACAGGGGGCTTCGGTGAACACTGAAGCTTTCTTT. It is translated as CASRLQGASVNTEAFF.

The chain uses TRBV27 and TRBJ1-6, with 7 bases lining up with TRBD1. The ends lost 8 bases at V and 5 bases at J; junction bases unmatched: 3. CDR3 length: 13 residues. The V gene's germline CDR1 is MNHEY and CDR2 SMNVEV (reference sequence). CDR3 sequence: CASYRGHNSPLHF. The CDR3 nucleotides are TGTGCCAGCTACAGGGGTCATAATTCACCCCTCCACTTT.

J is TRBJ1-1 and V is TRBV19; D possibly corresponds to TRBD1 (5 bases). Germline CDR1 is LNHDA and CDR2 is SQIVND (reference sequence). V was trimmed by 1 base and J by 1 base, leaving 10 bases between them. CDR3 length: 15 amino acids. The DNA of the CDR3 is TGTGCCAGTAGTATAGGGCTAGGGGAGAACACTGAAGCTTTCTTT. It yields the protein CASSIGLGENTEAFF.

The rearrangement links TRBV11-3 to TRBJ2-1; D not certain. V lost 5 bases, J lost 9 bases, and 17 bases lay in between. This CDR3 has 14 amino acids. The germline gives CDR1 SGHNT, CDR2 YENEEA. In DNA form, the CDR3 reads TGTGCCAGCAGCCTAAACGTCCCGTCAGGTGAGCAGTTCTTC. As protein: CASSLNVPSGEQFF.

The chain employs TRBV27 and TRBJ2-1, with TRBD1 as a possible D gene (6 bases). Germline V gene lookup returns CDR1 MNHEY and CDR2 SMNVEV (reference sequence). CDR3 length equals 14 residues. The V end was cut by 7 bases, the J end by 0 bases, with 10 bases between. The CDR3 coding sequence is TGTGCCAGCAAGGACAGTGTCTCCTACAATGAGCAGTTCTTC. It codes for CASKDSVSYNEQFF.

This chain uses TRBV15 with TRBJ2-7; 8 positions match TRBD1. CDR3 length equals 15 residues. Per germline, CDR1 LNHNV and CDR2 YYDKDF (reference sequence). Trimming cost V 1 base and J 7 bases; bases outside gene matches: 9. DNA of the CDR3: TGTGCCACCAGCAGAGGGACAGGGAGTTCGTGGGAGCAGTACTTC. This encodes CATSRGTGSSWEQYF.

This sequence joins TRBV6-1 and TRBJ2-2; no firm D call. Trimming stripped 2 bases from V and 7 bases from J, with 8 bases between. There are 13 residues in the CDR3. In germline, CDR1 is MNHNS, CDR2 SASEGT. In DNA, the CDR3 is TGTGCCAGCAGTGAAAACGGCGGCGGGGAGCTGTTTTTT. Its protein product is CASSENGGGELFF.

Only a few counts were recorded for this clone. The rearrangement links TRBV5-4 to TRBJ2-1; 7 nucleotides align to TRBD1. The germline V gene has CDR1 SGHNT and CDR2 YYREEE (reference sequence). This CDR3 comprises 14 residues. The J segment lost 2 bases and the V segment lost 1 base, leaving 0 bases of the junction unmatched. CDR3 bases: TGTGCCAGCAGCTTGCAGGGGGCCTACAATGAGCAGTTCTTC. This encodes CASSLQGAYNEQFF.

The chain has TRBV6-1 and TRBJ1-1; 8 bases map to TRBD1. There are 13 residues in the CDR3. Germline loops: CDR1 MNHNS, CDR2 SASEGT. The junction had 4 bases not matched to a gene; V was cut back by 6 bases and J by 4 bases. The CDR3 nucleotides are TGTGCCAGCAGGGATACAGGGGGCACTGAAGCTTTCTTT. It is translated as CASRDTGGTEAFF.

The DNA of the CDR3 is TGTGCCAGCAGCTTGACACGGGACAGAAGCACAGATACGCAGTATTTT. It encodes CASSLTRDRSTDTQYF. V gene TRBV7-2 combines with J gene TRBJ2-3; 7 bases fit TRBD1. CDR1 and CDR2 (germline): SGHTA, FQGNSA. The V segment lost 3 bases and the J segment 0 bases; nucleotides outside the gene matches: 6. The CDR3 is 16 residues long. Supplemented by reference TRBV7-2 and TRBJ2-3, the full variable domain reads GAGVSQSPSNKVTEKGKDVELRCDPISGHTALYWYRQSLGQGLEFLIYFQGNSAPDKSGLPSDRFSAERTGGSVSTLTIQRTQQEDSAVYLCASSLTRDRSTDTQYFGPGTRLTVL.

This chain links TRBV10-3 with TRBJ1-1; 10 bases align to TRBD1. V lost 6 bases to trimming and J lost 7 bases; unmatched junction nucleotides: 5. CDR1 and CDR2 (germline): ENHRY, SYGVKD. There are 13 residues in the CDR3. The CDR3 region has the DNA TGTGCCATCAGGGGGACAGGGGATAGTGAAGCTTTCTTT. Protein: CAIRGTGDSEAFF.

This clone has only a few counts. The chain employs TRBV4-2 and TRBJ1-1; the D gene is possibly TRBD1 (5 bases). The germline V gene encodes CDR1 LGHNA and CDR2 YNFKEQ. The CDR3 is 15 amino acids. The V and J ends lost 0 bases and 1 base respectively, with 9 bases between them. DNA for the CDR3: TGTGCCAGCAGCCAAGAAGCTACAGGGAACACTGAAGCTTTCTTT. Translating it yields CASSQEATGNTEAFF.

CDR3 loop: CASSVAAGGNTGELFF. In DNA, the CDR3 is TGTGCCAGCAGCGTAGCGGCAGGGGGCAACACCGGGGAGCTGTTTTTT. The chain joins TRBV9 to TRBJ2-2; 8 bases line up with TRBD1. Germline V gene sequence: CDR1 SGDLS, CDR2 YYNGEE. This CDR3 contains 16 residues. V trimming: 0 bases; J trimming: 2 bases; junction bases outside the gene matches: 3.

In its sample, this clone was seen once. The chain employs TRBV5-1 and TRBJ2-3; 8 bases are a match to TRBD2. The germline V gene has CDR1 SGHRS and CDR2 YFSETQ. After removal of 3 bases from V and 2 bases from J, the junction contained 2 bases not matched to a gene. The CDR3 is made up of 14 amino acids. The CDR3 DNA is TGCGCCAGCAGCTCGGGGGGGGCCACAGATACGCAGTATTTT. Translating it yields CASSSGGATDTQYF. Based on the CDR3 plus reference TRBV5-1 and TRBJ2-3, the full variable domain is KAGVTQTPRYLIKTRGQQVTLSCSPISGHRSVSWYQQTPGQGLQFLFEYFSETQRNKGNFPGRFSGRQFSNSRSEMNVSTLELGDSALYLCASSSGGATDTQYFGPGTRLTVL.

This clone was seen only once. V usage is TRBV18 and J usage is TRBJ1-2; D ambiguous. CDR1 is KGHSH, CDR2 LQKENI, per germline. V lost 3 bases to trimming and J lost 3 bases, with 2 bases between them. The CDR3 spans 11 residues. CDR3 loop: CASSPDYGYTF. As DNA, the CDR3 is TGTGCCAGCTCACCCGACTATGGCTACACCTTC.

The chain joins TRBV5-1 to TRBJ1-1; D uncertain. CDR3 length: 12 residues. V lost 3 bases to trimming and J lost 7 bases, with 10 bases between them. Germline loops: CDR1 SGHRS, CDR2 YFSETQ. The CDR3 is CASSSQPGEAFF. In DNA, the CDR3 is TGCGCCAGCAGCTCCCAACCAGGTGAAGCTTTCTTT.

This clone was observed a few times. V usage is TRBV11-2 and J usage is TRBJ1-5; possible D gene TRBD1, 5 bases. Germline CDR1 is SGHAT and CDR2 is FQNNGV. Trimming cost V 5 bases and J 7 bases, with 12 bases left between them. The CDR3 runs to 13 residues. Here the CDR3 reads CASSGGAGQPQHF. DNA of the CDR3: TGTGCCAGCAGCGGGGGTGCGGGACAGCCCCAGCATTTT.

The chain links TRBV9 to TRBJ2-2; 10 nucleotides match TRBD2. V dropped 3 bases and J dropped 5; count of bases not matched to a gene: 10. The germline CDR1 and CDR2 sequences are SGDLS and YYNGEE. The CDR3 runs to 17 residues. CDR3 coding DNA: TGTGCCAGCAGCGCCCGGGGAGCGGGGGGGGGTACCGGGGAGCTGTTTTTT. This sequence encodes CASSARGAGGGTGELFF.